This is a list of T cell receptor beta chains from one sample in a study of T cells in Graves' hyperthyroidism and ophthalmopathy. MiXCR, applied by TCRdb to the multiplex PCR reads, yields one record per CDR3 protein. The repertoire holds about 720,000 distinct CDR3 sequences, with around 20% as singletons. The sequencing sample was made of blood. These receptor sequences come from a woman aged 45-60 years with Graves' hyperthyroidism that later progressed to Graves' ophthalmopathy. Both conserved end residues are part of each CDR3. The D gene is left open where the match is weak. The size of a clone is reported for some rows only, either as once, few or many, or as a class for expanded clones.

CASSLSGRVANEKLFF TGTGCCAGCAGTTTATCGGGCAGGGTAGCTAATGAAAAACTGTTTTTT 16 NA few TRBJ1-4 TRBV27
CASSPSNKAAGYTF TGTGCCAGCAGTCCCTCCAACAAGGCGGCGGGCTACACCTTC 14 NA NA TRBJ1-2 TRBV12-3/TRBV12-4
CSARPLNREDYGYTF TGCAGTGCTAGACCTTTGAACAGGGAGGACTATGGCTACACCTTC 15 NA many TRBJ1-2 TRBV20-1
CSARVGGAGETQYF TGCAGTGCTAGAGTTGGGGGCGCGGGAGAGACCCAGTACTTC 14 NA few TRBJ2-5 TRBV20-1
CASTRGSGGPNTGELFF TGTGCCAGCACCAGGGGTAGCGGGGGGCCGAACACCGGGGAGCTGTTTTTT 17 TRBD2 few TRBJ2-2 TRBV6-1
CASSGGLAGDTAPTQYF TGCGCCAGCAGCGGCGGACTAGCGGGGGACACCGCACCAACGCAGTATTTT 17 TRBD2 many TRBJ2-3 TRBV5-1
CSASGRGDEGTQYF TGCAGTGCTAGTGGGCGGGGCGACGAAGGGACCCAGTACTTC 14 NA NA TRBJ2-5 TRBV20-1
CATSRDAGPNYGNTIYF TGTGCCACCAGCAGAGATGCCGGCCCCAACTATGGAAACACCATATATTTT 17 NA NA TRBJ1-3 TRBV15
CASSLERLGWNEQFF TGCGCCAGCAGCTTGGAACGTCTCGGCTGGAATGAGCAGTTCTTC 15 NA many TRBJ2-1 TRBV5-1
CASGQGIEREQYF TGTGCCAGCGGACAGGGCATCGAGAGGGAGCAGTACTTC 13 TRBD1 NA TRBJ2-7 TRBV6-1
CAVGGLAGTDNEQFF TGTGCCGTGGGGGGCTTAGCGGGGACCGACAATGAGCAGTTCTTC 15 TRBD2 NA TRBJ2-1 TRBV6-1
CASSPWTGSGNTIYF TGTGCCAGCAGCCCCTGGACAGGCTCTGGAAACACCATATATTTT 15 TRBD1 NA TRBJ1-3 TRBV7-6
CASSFGSNTEAFF TGTGCCAGCAGCTTTGGGTCGAACACTGAAGCTTTCTTT 13 NA many TRBJ1-1 TRBV7-2
CASGLGGTDTQYF TGTGCTAGTGGTTTAGGGGGCACAGATACGCAGTATTTT 13 NA many TRBJ2-3 TRBV12-5
CASSWAGGTNYGYTF TGTGCCAGCAGTTGGGCAGGGGGGACTAACTATGGCTACACCTTC 15 TRBD1 few TRBJ1-2 TRBV7-9
CASSLYSNGRSPFGEKLFF TGTGCCAGCAGTTTATATTCAAACGGCCGTTCCCCGTTTGGTGAAAAACTGTTTTTT 19 NA NA TRBJ1-4 TRBV12-3/TRBV12-4
CSVVGSEGFNEQFF TGCAGCGTTGTAGGTAGTGAAGGCTTCAATGAGCAGTTCTTC 14 NA NA TRBJ2-1 TRBV29-1
CASSLSAAGGQETQYF TGTGCCAGCAGTTTAAGCGCGGCGGGGGGCCAAGAGACCCAGTACTTC 16 TRBD2 many TRBJ2-5 TRBV12-3/TRBV12-4
CASSYLDRAKTEAFF TGTGCCAGCAGTTACTTGGACAGGGCAAAAACTGAAGCTTTCTTT 15 TRBD1 few TRBJ1-1 TRBV6-9
CASSQVMGHTEAFF TGTGCCAGCAGCCAAGTTATGGGGCACACTGAAGCTTTCTTT 14 NA few TRBJ1-1 TRBV14
CASSTVEGGYQPQHF TGCGCCAGCAGCACCGTTGAAGGGGGGTATCAGCCCCAGCATTTT 15 NA few TRBJ1-5 TRBV4-1
CSARLGYQANEKLFF TGCAGTGCTAGACTTGGATATCAGGCTAATGAAAAACTGTTTTTT 15 NA few TRBJ1-4 TRBV20-1
CASSQTGTNEKLFF TGTGCCAGCAGCCAGACAGGGACTAATGAAAAACTGTTTTTT 14 TRBD1 many TRBJ1-4 TRBV5-8
CSVTYQGGYTF TGCAGCGTCACGTACCAGGGGGGCTACACCTTC 11 NA NA TRBJ1-2 TRBV29-1
CATSRDSLAGGPNEQFF TGTGCCACCAGCAGAGATTCGCTAGCGGGGGGGCCCAATGAGCAGTTCTTC 17 TRBD2 NA TRBJ2-1 TRBV15
CASSSRQGGYTF TGTGCCAGCAGCTCCCGACAGGGAGGCTACACCTTC 12 TRBD1 NA TRBJ1-2 TRBV5-4
CASSPDPTGNTEAFF TGTGCCAGCAGTCCAGACCCGACAGGGAACACTGAAGCTTTCTTT 15 NA NA TRBJ1-1 TRBV27
CASSARQGYTEAFF TGTGCCAGCAGTGCCCGACAGGGTTACACTGAAGCTTTCTTT 14 TRBD1 NA TRBJ1-1 TRBV6-1
CASSYDRGPNYGYTF TGTGCCAGCAGCTACGACAGGGGACCTAACTATGGCTACACCTTC 15 TRBD1 many TRBJ1-2 TRBV11-2
CASSQDWPATEAFF TGTGCCAGCAGCCAAGACTGGCCAGCCACTGAAGCTTTCTTT 14 NA many TRBJ1-1 TRBV3-1
CASSVRTYNYGYTF TGTGCCAGCAGTGTAAGGACGTACAACTATGGCTACACCTTC 14 NA many TRBJ1-2 TRBV2
CSASPGGGYSNQPQHF TGCAGTGCCAGCCCAGGGGGGGGTTATAGCAATCAGCCCCAGCATTTT 16 TRBD1 many TRBJ1-5 TRBV20-1
CASSHTALAGAWEAQYF TGTGCCAGCAGTCATACCGCACTAGCGGGGGCTTGGGAGGCCCAGTACTTC 17 TRBD2 few TRBJ2-5 TRBV7-2
CASSPLTGGGVRRAEAFF TGTGCCAGCAGTCCCCTTACAGGGGGCGGGGTACGGCGCGCTGAAGCTTTCTTT 18 TRBD1 few TRBJ1-1 TRBV25-1
CASSPFVAGGLTDTQYF TGTGCCAGCTCACCGTTCGTAGCGGGGGGGCTTACAGATACGCAGTATTTT 17 TRBD2 many TRBJ2-3 TRBV18
CASTQGLSNYGYTF TGTGCCAGCACACAGGGACTTTCTAACTATGGCTACACCTTC 14 NA few TRBJ1-2 TRBV6-1
CAWSVNLGGELFF TGTGCCTGGAGTGTAAACTTAGGCGGGGAGCTGTTTTTT 13 NA few TRBJ2-2 TRBV30
CSVATSGGAQETQYF TGCAGCGTTGCTACTAGCGGGGGGGCCCAAGAGACCCAGTACTTC 15 TRBD2 many TRBJ2-5 TRBV29-1
CASSRLTRGTEAFF TGTGCCAGCAGCCGCCTAACGAGGGGAACTGAAGCTTTCTTT 14 NA many TRBJ1-1 TRBV3-1
CATSPPANTGELFF TGTGCCACCAGCCCCCCCGCGAACACCGGGGAGCTGTTTTTT 14 NA NA TRBJ2-2 TRBV24-1
CATSRGGTPQAYSNQPQHF TGTGCCACCAGCAGAGGCGGGACACCCCAGGCCTATAGCAATCAGCCCCAGCATTTT 19 NA NA TRBJ1-5 TRBV15
CASSLVGANTDTQYF TGTGCCAGCAGCTTAGTCGGGGCGAACACAGATACGCAGTATTTT 15 NA many TRBJ2-3 TRBV7-2
CASSLRTGLQETQYF TGCGCCAGCAGCCTCCGGACAGGGTTACAAGAGACCCAGTACTTC 15 TRBD1 many TRBJ2-5 TRBV4-1
CASSPRDRGLGNEKLFF TGTGCCAGCTCACCAAGAGACAGGGGTTTGGGAAATGAAAAACTGTTTTTT 17 TRBD1 NA TRBJ1-4 TRBV18
CSASRQGNNEQFF TGCAGTGCTAGCCGACAGGGGAACAATGAGCAGTTCTTC 13 TRBD1 many TRBJ2-1 TRBV20-1
CASSPTGKTEAFF TGCGCCAGCAGCCCCACAGGGAAAACTGAAGCTTTCTTT 13 NA NA TRBJ1-1 TRBV10-1